One and the same sample provided the 24 T cell receptor beta chains below, sequenced in a study of Ad26.COV2.S vaccination and SARS-CoV-2 variants. Profiling relied on immunoSEQ multiplex PCR, and the TCRdb table lists in-frame clones only, not all of them. Among under 550,000 clones listed, more than 75% were seen once. Treatment here: around 19 received Ad26.COV2.S at low or high dose, single or two shots; about five received placebo; per-sample allocation not given. The study sampled participants on day 63 after the first vaccine or placebo injection. Here the sequenced sample was peripheral blood, taken in a trial of Ad26.COV2.S vaccine versus placebo. Receptors originate from a person aged 18-65 years who received the Ad26.COV2.S COVID-19 vaccine or a placebo.

J is TRBJ1-3 and V is TRBV9; D is uncertain. The germline V gene has CDR1 SGDLS and CDR2 YYNGEE. The CDR3 totals 13 residues. V was cut by 4 bases and J by 5 bases, with 10 bases left in between. CDR3 sequence reads: CASSRNTRNTIYF. DNA for the CDR3: TGTGCCAGCAGCCGCAATACGAGAAACACCATATATTTT.

The chain combines TRBV12-5 with TRBJ1-5; D remains ambiguous. CDR1 and CDR2 from the germline V gene are LGHNT and FRNRAP. This CDR3 has 13 amino acids. Trimming left V 4 bases short and J 1 base short, with 5 bases between. CDR3 protein: CASGYNSNQPQHF. The DNA for the CDR3 is TGTGCTAGTGGTTATAACAGCAATCAGCCCCAGCATTTT. Supplemented by reference TRBV12-5 and TRBJ1-5, the full variable domain reads DARVTQTPRHKVTEMGQEVTMRCQPILGHNTVFWYRQTMMQGLELLAYFRNRAPLDDSGMPKDRFSAEMPDATLATLKIQPSEPRDSAVYFCASGYNSNQPQHFGDGTRLSIL.

J is TRBJ2-7 and V is TRBV30; TRBD1 is a possible D gene (5 bases). The V and J ends lost 0 bases and 6 bases respectively, with 15 bases between them. The CDR3 loop spans 14 amino acids. Germline V CDR1 and CDR2: GTSNPN, SVGIG (reference sequence). Here the CDR3 reads CAWSVTAGSGEQYF. The CDR3 nucleotides read TGTGCCTGGAGTGTAACAGCAGGGTCAGGCGAGCAGTACTTC. Full variable domain (missing parts from reference TRBV30 and TRBJ2-7): SQTIHQWPATLVQPVGSPLSLECTVEGTSNPNLYWYRQAAGRGLQLLFYSVGIGQISSEVPQNLSASRPQDRQFILSSKKLLLSDSGFYLCAWSVTAGSGEQYFGPGTRLTVT.

The chain combines TRBV6-5 with TRBJ1-1; D is undetermined. Looked up from germline, CDR1 is MNHEY and CDR2 is SVGAGI. The V end lost 6 bases, the J end lost 2 bases, and 10 bases lay between the germline ends. The CDR3 has 13 residues. CDR3 coding DNA: TGTGCCAGCAGCCAAGAAGCAAACACTGAAGCTTTCTTT. This gives the protein CASSQEANTEAFF.

The chain recombines TRBV10-3 with TRBJ1-5; D is unresolved. Trimming cost V 3 bases and J 4 bases, with 10 bases left between them. The CDR3 is 14 amino acids. CDR1 and CDR2 from the germline V gene are ENHRY and SYGVKD. The CDR3 DNA sequence: TGTGCCATCAGTGACGAACTTCGGAATCAGCCCCAGCATTTT. It is translated as CAISDELRNQPQHF.

This clone was recorded a few times. CDR3 sequence reads: CASRLAGQGTTGELFF. The DNA for the CDR3 is TGTGCCAGCAGGCTCGCGGGACAGGGGACCACCGGGGAGCTGTTTTTT. The V call is TRBV7-3, the J call TRBJ2-2, with 10 bases fitting TRBD1. Germline assignment: CDR1 SGHTA and CDR2 FQGTGA. The CDR3 is 16 amino acids. J lost 4 bases, V lost 6 bases, and 8 bases had no gene match.

Concerning this clone: This specimen includes other DNA sequences encoding the same CDR3. V gene TRBV5-6 combines with J gene TRBJ2-7, with D perhaps being TRBD1 or TRBD2 (5 bases each). The germline V gene has CDR1 SGHDT and CDR2 YYEEEE. The germline V and J ends were trimmed by 4 bases and 2 bases, with 13 bases remaining between them. The CDR3 covers 14 residues. DNA for the CDR3: TGTGCCAGCAGCCTGGCCGGGACCCCCTACGAGCAGTACTTC. Its translation: CASSLAGTPYEQYF.

The V call is TRBV2, the J call TRBJ1-2, with 12 bases that match TRBD1. The CDR3 is 15 residues long. Trimming at V came to 3 bases and at J to 5 bases, leaving 4 bases not matched to a gene. Per germline, CDR1 SNHLY and CDR2 FYNNEI. This CDR3 reads CASSEWDRGPYGYTF. The CDR3 DNA is TGTGCCAGCAGTGAGTGGGACAGGGGGCCGTATGGCTACACCTTC. The variable domain in full, completed from reference TRBV2 and TRBJ1-2, reads EPEVTQTPSHQVTQMGQEVILRCVPISNHLYFYWYRQILGQKVEFLVSFYNNEISEKSEIFDDQFSVERPDGSNFTLKIRSTKLEDSAMYFCASSEWDRGPYGYTFGSGTRLTVV.

The J gene is TRBJ1-3, the V gene TRBV5-1, with D uncertain. Germline assignment: CDR1 SGHRS and CDR2 YFSETQ. With 2 bases removed from V and 2 bases from J, the gap between germline ends came to 11 bases. The CDR3 extends over 15 amino acids. Written as DNA, the CDR3 is TGCGCCAGCAGCTTAGATGCCAGAACTGGAAACACCATATATTTT. This encodes CASSLDARTGNTIYF. Filled out from reference TRBV5-1 and TRBJ1-3, the complete variable domain reads KAGVTQTPRYLIKTRGQQVTLSCSPISGHRSVSWYQQTPGQGLQFLFEYFSETQRNKGNFPGRFSGRQFSNSRSEMNVSTLELGDSALYLCASSLDARTGNTIYFGEGSWLTVV.

The count of this clone is one. The rearrangement uses TRBV7-9 and TRBJ1-3; weak D call: TRBD1 (5 bases). V was cut by 0 bases and J by 2 bases, with 8 bases left in between. The CDR3 is made up of 15 amino acids. Germline V gives CDR1 SEHNR, CDR2 FQNEAQ (reference sequence). For the CDR3, the DNA is TGTGCCAGCAGCTTAGCCCCAGGGCCTGGAAACACCATATATTTT. It codes for CASSLAPGPGNTIYF.

The chain couples TRBV19 to TRBJ1-5; D unclear. The CDR3 contains 12 residues. The V gene's germline CDR1 is LNHDA and CDR2 SQIVND (reference sequence). Trimming took off 5 bases at V and 6 bases at J, with 8 bases between the two ends. In nucleotides, the CDR3 is TGTGCCAGTAGTCGGGAGTCTCAGCCCCAGCATTTT. It encodes CASSRESQPQHF.

The chain is built from TRBV15 and TRBJ2-7; D is possibly TRBD1 (6 bases). This CDR3 spans 15 amino acids. CDR1 is LNHNV and CDR2 is YYDKDF in the germline V gene (reference sequence). The germline V and J ends were trimmed by 2 bases and 3 bases, with 14 bases remaining between them. This chain's CDR3 is CATSRPATGSYEQYF. In nucleotides, the CDR3 is TGTGCCACCAGCAGACCGGCCACAGGGAGCTACGAGCAGTACTTC.

V is TRBV3-1 (or the pseudogene TRBV3-2) and J is TRBJ1-4; D is unclear. The ends were cut back, 7 bases at V and 5 bases at J, with 17 bases in the middle. The CDR3 contains 15 residues. Per the germline V gene, CDR1 is LGHDT and CDR2 is YNNKEL (reference sequence). The CDR3 region is CASTLIGKKNEKLFF. The CDR3 DNA follows: TGTGCCAGCACCTTAATAGGGAAAAAGAATGAAAAACTGTTTTTT.

The V call is TRBV9, the J call TRBJ2-1, with 7 bases matching TRBD1. With V trimmed by 1 base and J by 0 bases, 4 bases remained unmatched. There are 16 residues in the CDR3. CDR1 and CDR2 from the germline V gene are SGDLS and YYNGEE. CDR3 loop: CASSVQGGRSYNEQFF. The CDR3 nucleotides read TGTGCCAGCAGCGTACAAGGGGGCCGCTCCTACAATGAGCAGTTCTTC. Full variable domain (outside the CDR3, taken from reference TRBV9 and TRBJ2-1): DSGVTQTPKHLITATGQRVTLRCSPRSGDLSVYWYQQSLDQGLQFLIQYYNGEERAKGNILERFSAQQFPDLHSELNLSSLELGDSALYFCASSVQGGRSYNEQFFGPGTRLTVL.

The rearrangement uses TRBV7-3 and TRBJ2-5, with D possibly being TRBD2 (6 bases). The CDR3 contains 18 residues. V lost 1 base, J lost 4 bases, and 22 bases lay in between. CDR1 SGHTA and CDR2 FQGTGA come from the germline V gene. The CDR3 is CASSLIFCETRTPETQYF. CDR3 in DNA: TGTGCCAGCAGCTTAATATTTTGTGAGACTAGGACCCCAGAGACCCAGTACTTC.

This chain links TRBV4-3 with TRBJ2-3, with D possibly matching TRBD1 (6 bases). Trimming cost V 3 bases and J 0 bases, with 13 bases left between them. The CDR3 runs 16 residues. Germline CDR1 is LGHNA and CDR2 is YSLEER. The CDR3 nucleotides are TGCGCCAGCAGCCATGGCCGGGACACCAGCACAGATACGCAGTATTTT. It yields the protein CASSHGRDTSTDTQYF.

The chain links TRBV6-6 to TRBJ2-3; the match to TRBD1 covers 10 bases. The CDR3 totals 14 residues. Germline CDR1 reads MNHNY; CDR2 reads SVGAGI (reference sequence). V was pared by 5 bases and J by 5 bases, with 4 bases of the junction left unmatched. The CDR3 loop reads CASSRQGAEDTQYF. The CDR3 DNA reads as TGTGCCAGCAGTAGACAGGGGGCAGAAGATACGCAGTATTTT.

This chain joins TRBV18 and TRBJ2-7; possibly TRBD1 or TRBD2 for D (5 bases each). V lost 6 bases to trimming and J lost 0 bases, with 12 bases between them. CDR1 and CDR2 (germline): KGHSH, LQKENI. This CDR3 is built from 14 residues. The CDR3 region has the DNA TGTGCCAGCTCCGGGGACGCCGGCTCCTACGAGCAGTACTTC. Protein: CASSGDAGSYEQYF. The full variable domain, its missing parts supplied by reference TRBV18 and TRBJ2-7, is NAGVMQNPRHLVRRRGQEARLRCSPMKGHSHVYWYRQLPEEGLKFMVYLQKENIIDESGMPKERFSAEFPKEGPSILRIQQVVRGDSAAYFCASSGDAGSYEQYFGPGTRLTVT.

This chain uses TRBV5-1 with TRBJ1-2; D gene uncertain. This CDR3 region has 15 residues. The V end was cut by 0 bases, the J end by 6 bases, with 15 bases between. CDR1 is SGHRS and CDR2 is YFSETQ in the germline V gene. As DNA, the CDR3 is TGCGCCAGCAGCTTGGCCGAGGGAACGTATAATGGCTACACCTTC. Its protein is CASSLAEGTYNGYTF.

A single count supports this clone. The V call is TRBV12-5, the J call TRBJ2-3; TRBD1 is a possible D gene (6 bases). This CDR3 spans 17 amino acids. CDR1 and CDR2 from the germline V gene are LGHNT and FRNRAP. V was clipped by 0 bases and J by 4 bases, with 17 bases between them. The CDR3 nucleotides are TGTGCTAGTGGTTTGGTACTGACAGGTCAAGGCGCAGATACGCAGTATTTT. Encoded protein: CASGLVLTGQGADTQYF.

The rearrangement links TRBV5-8 to TRBJ1-5, with 7 positions matching TRBD1. The germline V gene encodes CDR1 SGHTS and CDR2 YDEGEE. After removal of 4 bases from V and 6 bases from J, the junction contained 4 bases not matched to a gene. This CDR3 region has 13 residues. The CDR3 region has the DNA TGTGCCAGCAGCCGGGACAGCGGTCAGCCCCAGCATTTT. Translation gives CASSRDSGQPQHF.

This chain joins TRBV10-3 and TRBJ2-5, with 10 bases matching TRBD1. The germline V gene encodes CDR1 ENHRY and CDR2 SYGVKD. The V gene end was trimmed by 3 bases and the J gene end by 0 bases; junction bases not matched to a gene: 13. This CDR3 has 19 amino acids. CDR3 sequence: CAISDRWTGGKGYQETQYF. In DNA form, the CDR3 reads TGTGCCATCAGTGATCGGTGGACAGGGGGTAAGGGGTACCAAGAGACCCAGTACTTC.

The chain links TRBV24-1 to TRBJ2-2; D call uncertain. The CDR3 is made up of 15 amino acids. Germline-derived CDR1 and CDR2 are KGHDR and SFDVKD. The germline V and J ends were trimmed by 4 bases and 1 base, with 9 bases remaining between them. The CDR3, as DNA: TGTGCCACCAGTGAGAACTTAGGGAACACCGGGGAGCTGTTTTTT. Translated: CATSENLGNTGELFF.

The V call is TRBV19, the J call TRBJ2-1; D remains ambiguous. The CDR3 totals 13 residues. Germline CDR1 LNHDA, CDR2 SQIVND (reference sequence). V lost 6 bases to trimming and J lost 7 bases, with 13 bases between them. This CDR3 reads CASSIDPINEQFF. CDR3 DNA sequence: TGTGCCAGTAGCATCGACCCCATTAATGAGCAGTTCTTC.